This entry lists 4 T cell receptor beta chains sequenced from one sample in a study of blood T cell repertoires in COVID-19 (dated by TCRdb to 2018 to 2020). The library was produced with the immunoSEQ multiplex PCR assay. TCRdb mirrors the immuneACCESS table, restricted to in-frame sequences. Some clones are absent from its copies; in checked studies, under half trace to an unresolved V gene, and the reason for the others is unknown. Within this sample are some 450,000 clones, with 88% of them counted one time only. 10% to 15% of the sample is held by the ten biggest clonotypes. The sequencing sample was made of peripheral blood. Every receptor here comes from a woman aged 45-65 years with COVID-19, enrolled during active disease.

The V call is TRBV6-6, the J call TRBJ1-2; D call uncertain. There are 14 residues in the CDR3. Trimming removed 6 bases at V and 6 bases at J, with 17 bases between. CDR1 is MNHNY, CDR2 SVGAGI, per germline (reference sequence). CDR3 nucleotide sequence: TGTGCCAGCAGGATGCTTGCGGGGAATAATGGCTACACCTTC. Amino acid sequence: CASRMLAGNNGYTF.

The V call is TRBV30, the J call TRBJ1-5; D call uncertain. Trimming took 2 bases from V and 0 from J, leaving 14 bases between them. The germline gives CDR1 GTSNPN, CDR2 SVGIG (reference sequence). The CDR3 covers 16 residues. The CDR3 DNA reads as TGTGCCTGGAGTAAGGTGACTACTATTAGCAATCAGCCCCAGCATTTT. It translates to CAWSKVTTISNQPQHF.

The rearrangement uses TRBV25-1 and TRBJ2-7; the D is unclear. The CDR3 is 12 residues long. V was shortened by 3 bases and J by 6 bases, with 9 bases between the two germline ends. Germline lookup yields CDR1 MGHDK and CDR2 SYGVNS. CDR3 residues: CASSDFGSEQYF. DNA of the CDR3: TGTGCCAGCAGTGACTTCGGGTCCGAGCAGTACTTC.

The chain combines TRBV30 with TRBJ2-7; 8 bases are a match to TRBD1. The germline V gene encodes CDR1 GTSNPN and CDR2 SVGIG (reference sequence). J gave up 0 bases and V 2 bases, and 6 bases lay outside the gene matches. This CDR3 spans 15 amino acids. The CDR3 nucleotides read TGTGCCTGGAGTCCCCGACAGGGGTCCTCCTACGAGCAGTACTTC. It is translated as CAWSPRQGSSYEQYF.